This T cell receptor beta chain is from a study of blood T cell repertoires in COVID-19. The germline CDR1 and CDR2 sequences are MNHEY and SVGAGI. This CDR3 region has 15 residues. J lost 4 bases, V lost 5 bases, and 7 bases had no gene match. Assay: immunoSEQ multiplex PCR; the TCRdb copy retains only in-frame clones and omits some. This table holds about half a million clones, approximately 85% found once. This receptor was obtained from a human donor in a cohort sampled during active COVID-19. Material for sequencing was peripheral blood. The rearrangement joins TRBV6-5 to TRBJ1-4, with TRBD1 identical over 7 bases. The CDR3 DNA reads TGTGCCAGCAGTCAAAGGACAGGCGATAATGAAAAACTGTTTTTT. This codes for CASSQRTGDNEKLFF.